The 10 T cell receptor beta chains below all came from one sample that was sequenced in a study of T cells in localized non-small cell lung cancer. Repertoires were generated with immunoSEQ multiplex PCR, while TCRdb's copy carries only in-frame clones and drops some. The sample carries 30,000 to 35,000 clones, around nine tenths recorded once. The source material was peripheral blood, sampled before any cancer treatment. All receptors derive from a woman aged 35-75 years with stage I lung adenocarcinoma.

This chain's CDR3 is CASSQTGAGANVLTF. The CDR3 DNA reads as TGTGCCAGCAGCCAAACAGGGGCTGGGGCCAACGTCCTGACTTTC. The chain couples TRBV7-9 to TRBJ2-6, with TRBD1 identical over 7 bases. The CDR3 sequence is 15 residues long. The germline CDR1 and CDR2 sequences are SEHNR and FQNEAQ (reference sequence). Trimming removed 5 bases from V and 2 bases from J; junction bases left unmatched: 3.

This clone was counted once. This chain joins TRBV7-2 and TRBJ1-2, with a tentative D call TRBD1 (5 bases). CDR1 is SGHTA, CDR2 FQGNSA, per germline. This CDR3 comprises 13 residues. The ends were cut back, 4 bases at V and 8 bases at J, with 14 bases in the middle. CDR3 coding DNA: TGTGCCAGCAGCTCTTTGCGTAGGGACGGCTACACCTTC. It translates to CASSSLRRDGYTF.

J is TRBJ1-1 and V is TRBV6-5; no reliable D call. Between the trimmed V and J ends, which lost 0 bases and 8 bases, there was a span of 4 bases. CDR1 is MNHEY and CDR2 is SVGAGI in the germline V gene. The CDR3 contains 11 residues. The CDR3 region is CASSYSGEAFF. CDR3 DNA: TGTGCCAGCAGTTACTCGGGAGAAGCTTTCTTT.

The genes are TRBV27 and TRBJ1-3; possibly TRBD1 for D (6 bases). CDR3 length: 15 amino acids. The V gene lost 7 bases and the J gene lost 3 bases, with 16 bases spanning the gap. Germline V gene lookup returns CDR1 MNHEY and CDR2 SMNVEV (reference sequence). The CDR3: CASMRGNPGGNTIYF. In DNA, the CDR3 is TGTGCCAGCATGAGGGGGAATCCAGGTGGAAACACCATATATTTT.

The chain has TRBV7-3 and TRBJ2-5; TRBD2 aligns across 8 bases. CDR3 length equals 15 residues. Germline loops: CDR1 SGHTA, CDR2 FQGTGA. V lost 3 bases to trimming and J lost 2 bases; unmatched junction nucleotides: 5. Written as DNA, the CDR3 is TGTGCCAGCAGCTTTCTAGCGGGCCGTCAAGAGACCCAGTACTTC. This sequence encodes CASSFLAGRQETQYF. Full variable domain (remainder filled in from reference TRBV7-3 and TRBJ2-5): GAGVSQTPSNKVTEKGKYVELRCDPISGHTALYWYRQSLGQGPEFLIYFQGTGAADDSGLPNDRFFAVRPEGSVSTLKIQRTERGDSAVYLCASSFLAGRQETQYFGPGTRLLVL.

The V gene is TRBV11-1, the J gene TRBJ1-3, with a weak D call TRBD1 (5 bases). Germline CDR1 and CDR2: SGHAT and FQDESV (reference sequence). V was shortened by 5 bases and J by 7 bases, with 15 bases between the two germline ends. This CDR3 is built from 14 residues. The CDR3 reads CASSPDIFGNTIYF. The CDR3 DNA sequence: TGTGCCAGCAGCCCGGACATCTTTGGGAACACCATATATTTT.

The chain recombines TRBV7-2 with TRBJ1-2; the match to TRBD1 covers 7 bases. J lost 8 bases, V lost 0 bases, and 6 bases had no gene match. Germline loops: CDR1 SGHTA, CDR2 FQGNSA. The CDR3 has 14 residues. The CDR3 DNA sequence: TGTGCCAGCAGCTTAGCGCATGTAGGGGGCGGCTACACCTTC. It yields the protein CASSLAHVGGGYTF.

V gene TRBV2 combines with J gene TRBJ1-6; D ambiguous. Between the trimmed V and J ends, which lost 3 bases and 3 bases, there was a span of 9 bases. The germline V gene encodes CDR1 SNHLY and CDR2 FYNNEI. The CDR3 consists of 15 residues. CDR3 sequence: CASSDRKNYNSPLHF. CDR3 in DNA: TGTGCCAGCAGTGATAGGAAGAACTATAATTCACCCCTCCACTTT.

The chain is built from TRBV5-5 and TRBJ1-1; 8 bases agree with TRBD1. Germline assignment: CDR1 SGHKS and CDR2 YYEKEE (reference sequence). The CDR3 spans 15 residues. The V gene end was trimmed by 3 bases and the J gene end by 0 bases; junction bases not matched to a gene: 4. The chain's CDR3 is CASSSPGQVNTEAFF. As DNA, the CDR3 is TGTGCCAGCAGCTCCCCGGGACAGGTGAACACTGAAGCTTTCTTT.

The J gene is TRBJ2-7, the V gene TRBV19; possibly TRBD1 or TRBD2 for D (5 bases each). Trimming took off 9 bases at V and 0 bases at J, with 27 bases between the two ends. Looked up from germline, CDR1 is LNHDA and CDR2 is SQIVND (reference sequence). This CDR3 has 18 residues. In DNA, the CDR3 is TGTGCCAGCCCCGGGGCTGAGGGGAATCTCCGTAGCTCCTACGAGCAGTACTTC. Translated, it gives CASPGAEGNLRSSYEQYF.